What follows are 11 T cell receptor beta chains derived from one specimen sequenced in a study of blood T cell repertoires in COVID-19. Sequencing was performed with immunoSEQ multiplex PCR; in TCRdb, only in-frame clones are kept and a portion is missing. The sample holds some 170,000 clones, about 90% seen once. The sample comprised PBMCs or T cells enriched from blood (not recorded which). Receptor source: a human donor with acute COVID-19. The donor label of this sample is uncertain.

The chain is built from TRBV29-1 and TRBJ2-1, with a tentative D call TRBD2 (7 bases). Per germline, CDR1 SQVTM and CDR2 ANQGSEA. This CDR3 spans 12 amino acids. The V end was cut by 4 bases, the J end by 7 bases, with 11 bases between. The CDR3 loop reads CSVVKGGNEQFF. As DNA, the CDR3 is TGCAGCGTTGTTAAGGGGGGGAATGAGCAGTTCTTC.

The genes are TRBV12-3 or TRBV12-4 and TRBJ1-4; possible D gene TRBD1, 5 bases. V was cut by 6 bases and J by 6 bases, with 11 bases left in between. The CDR3 runs 13 residues. CDR3 loop: CASSPEGDEKLFF. Written as DNA, the CDR3 is TGTGCCAGCAGCCCCGAAGGGGATGAAAAACTGTTTTTT.

Only one count was recorded for this clone. V gene TRBV5-1 combines with J gene TRBJ2-5; 8 bases map to TRBD1. Germline trimming cut 4 bases from V and 1 base from J; bases unmatched to any gene: 6. Germline V CDR1 and CDR2: SGHRS, YFSETQ. The CDR3 has 15 amino acids. The CDR3 DNA reads TGCGCCAGCAGCGAACCAACAGGGGGCCAAGAGACCCAGTACTTC. This sequence encodes CASSEPTGGQETQYF.

The chain is built from TRBV19 and TRBJ1-5; D is ambiguous. Trimming stripped 3 bases from V and 0 bases from J, with 12 bases between. In germline, CDR1 is LNHDA, CDR2 SQIVND (reference sequence). The CDR3 contains 16 residues. The CDR3 nucleotides read TGTGCCAGTAGTATTATGGCAGTCGATAGCAATCAGCCCCAGCATTTT. This gives the protein CASSIMAVDSNQPQHF.

The chain has TRBV5-1 and TRBJ2-5; 7 nucleotides agree with TRBD2. This CDR3 spans 15 amino acids. CDR1 is SGHRS and CDR2 is YFSETQ in the germline V gene. Trimming removed 0 bases from V and 2 bases from J; junction bases left unmatched: 4. CDR3 nucleotides: TGCGCCAGCAGCTTGGTGGGGGGAGGGCAAGAGACCCAGTACTTC. It is translated as CASSLVGGGQETQYF.

This chain uses TRBV5-1 with TRBJ2-3; 9 bases fit TRBD1. Germline lookup yields CDR1 SGHRS and CDR2 YFSETQ. CDR3 length: 16 residues. The V gene end was trimmed by 0 bases and the J gene end by 3 bases; junction bases not matched to a gene: 5. CDR3 sequence: CASSLGTGDKTDTQYF. DNA for the CDR3: TGCGCCAGCAGCTTGGGGACAGGGGATAAGACAGATACGCAGTATTTT.

A word on this clone: Different DNA sequences within this sample yield the same CDR3. The J gene is TRBJ2-5, the V gene TRBV30; TRBD2 might be the D (6 bases). V lost 1 base to trimming and J lost 4 bases, with 10 bases between them. The CDR3 contains 13 residues. Germline-derived CDR1 and CDR2 are GTSNPN and SVGIG (reference sequence). For the CDR3, the DNA is TGTGCCTGGAGTGGGGGGGATCGAGAGACCCAGTACTTC. Its protein product is CAWSGGDRETQYF.

The CDR3 sequence: CASSLGGGQPQHF. As DNA, the CDR3 is TGTGCCAGCAGCTTAGGAGGGGGTCAGCCCCAGCATTTT. The chain employs TRBV11-2 and TRBJ1-5; D possibly corresponds to TRBD1 (6 bases). V was pared by 1 base and J by 6 bases, with 7 bases between. Looked up from germline, CDR1 is SGHAT and CDR2 is FQNNGV. CDR3 length: 13 residues.

V usage is TRBV3-1 (or the pseudogene TRBV3-2) and J usage is TRBJ2-7; the match to TRBD2 covers 10 bases. Germline V CDR1 and CDR2: LGHDT, YNNKEL (reference sequence). The junction had 6 bases not matched to a gene; V was cut back by 0 bases and J by 4 bases. The CDR3 is 16 amino acids. CDR3 amino acids: CASSQDRASGGYEQYF. Written as DNA, the CDR3 is TGTGCCAGCAGCCAAGATAGGGCTAGCGGGGGATACGAGCAGTACTTC.

The chain links TRBV7-2 to TRBJ1-5, with 8 bases identical to TRBD1. With 3 bases clipped from V and 5 bases from J, the junction kept 3 bases outside the gene matches. This CDR3 has 14 amino acids. Germline V gene data show CDR1 as SGHTA and CDR2 as FQGNSA. The CDR3: CASSFTGGDQPQHF. The CDR3 DNA sequence: TGTGCCAGCAGCTTTACAGGGGGGGATCAGCCCCAGCATTTT.

The chain recombines TRBV18 with TRBJ1-2; 7 positions match TRBD1. The CDR3 sequence is 13 residues long. Germline CDR1 reads KGHSH; CDR2 reads LQKENI. V shed 7 bases, J shed 4 bases, and the junction held 6 bases outside the gene matches. CDR3 amino acids: CASLPGQSYGYTF. CDR3 bases: TGTGCCAGCTTGCCGGGACAGAGCTATGGCTACACCTTC.